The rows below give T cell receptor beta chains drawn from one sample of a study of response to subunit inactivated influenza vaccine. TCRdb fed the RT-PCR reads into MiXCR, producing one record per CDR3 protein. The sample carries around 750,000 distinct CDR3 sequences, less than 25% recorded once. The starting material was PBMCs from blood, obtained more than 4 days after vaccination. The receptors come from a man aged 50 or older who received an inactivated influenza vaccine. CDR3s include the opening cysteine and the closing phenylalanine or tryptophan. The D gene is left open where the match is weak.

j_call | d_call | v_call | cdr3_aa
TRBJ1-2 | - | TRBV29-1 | CSVVKEDYGYTF
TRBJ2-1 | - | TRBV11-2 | CASTQDGKQFF
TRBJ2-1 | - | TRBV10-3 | CAISEMGGTYNEQFF
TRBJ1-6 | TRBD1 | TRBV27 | CASRPFTSGQGNSPLHF
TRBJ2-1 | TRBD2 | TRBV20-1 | CSARVAGGRNEQFF
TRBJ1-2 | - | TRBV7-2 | CASSFQSGRTVYGYTF
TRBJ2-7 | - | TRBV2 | CASNIDDEQYF
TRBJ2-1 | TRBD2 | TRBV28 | CASSSSTPTSGGSYNEQFF
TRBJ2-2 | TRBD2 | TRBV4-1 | CASSQGVAGGPTGELFF
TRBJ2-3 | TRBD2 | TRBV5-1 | CASSFGGLAGRTDTQYF
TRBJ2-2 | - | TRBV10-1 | CASSEIRPGELFF
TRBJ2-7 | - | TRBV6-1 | CASRPGQFNSYEQYF
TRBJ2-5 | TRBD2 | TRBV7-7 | CASSSIGAGKETQYF
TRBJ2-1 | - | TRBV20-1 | CSAPPGDRAYNEQFF
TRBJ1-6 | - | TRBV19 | CASSRGRLDNSPLHF
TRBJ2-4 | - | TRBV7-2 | CASSLGIASNIQYF
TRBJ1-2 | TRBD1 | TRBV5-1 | CASSKTGTQGPGYGYTF
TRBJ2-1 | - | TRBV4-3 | CASSQGTGGAGVGSYNEQFF
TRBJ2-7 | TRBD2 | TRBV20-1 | CSATTSGAAGQYF
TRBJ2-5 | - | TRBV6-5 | CASSYSLRGGETQYF
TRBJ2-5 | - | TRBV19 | CASTNGPRETQYF
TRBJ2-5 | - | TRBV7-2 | CASNLGLGTETQYF
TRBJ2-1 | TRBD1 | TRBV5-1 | CASSRDRASSYNEQFF
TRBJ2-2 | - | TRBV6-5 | CASSYEGTGELFF
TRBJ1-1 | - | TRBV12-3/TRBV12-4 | CTSSFYSGAGGTEAFF
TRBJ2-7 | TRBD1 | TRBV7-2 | CASSLGTGGEYEQYF
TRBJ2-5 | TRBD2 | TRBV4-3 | CASSQDKRGAWETQYF
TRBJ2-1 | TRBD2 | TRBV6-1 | CASRISGRDNEQFF
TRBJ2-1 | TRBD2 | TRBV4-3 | CASSQTSGGYNEQFF
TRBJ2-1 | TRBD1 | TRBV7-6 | CASSPLRDSLSSYNEQFF
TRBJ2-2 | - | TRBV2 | CASSERAGGGGELFF
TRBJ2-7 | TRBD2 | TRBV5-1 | CASSLGLAGVHEQYF
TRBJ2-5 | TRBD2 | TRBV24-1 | CSTQGRGGQETQYF
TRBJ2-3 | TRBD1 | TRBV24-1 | CATSDPGTGETDTQYF
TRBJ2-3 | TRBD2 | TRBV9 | CASSVGFSGGGTDTQYF